The 12 T cell receptor beta chains presented below share a single source sample, sequenced in a study of blood T cell repertoires in COVID-19 (dated by TCRdb to the early 2020s). The library came from the immunoSEQ multiplex PCR assay. TCRdb stores this immuneACCESS table with in-frame sequences only. Part of the clones is absent; in the studies checked, under half of the shortfall reflects unresolved V genes, and no reason is known for the rest. The sample contains about 240,000 clones, around 86% of them found a single time. The ten largest make up about 3.3% of the sample. Input material: PBMCs or T cells enriched from blood (not recorded which). All receptors derive from a woman aged 40 to 50 with acute COVID-19.

The J gene is TRBJ2-3, the V gene TRBV19, with 9 positions matching TRBD2. CDR3 length: 15 amino acids. Germline CDR1 is LNHDA and CDR2 is SQIVND (reference sequence). The J segment lost 2 bases and the V segment lost 5 bases, leaving 5 bases of the junction unmatched. The CDR3 protein is CASSLLAGNTDTQYF. CDR3 sequence (DNA): TGTGCCAGTAGTCTCCTAGCGGGGAACACAGATACGCAGTATTTT.

The V call is TRBV2, the J call TRBJ1-6; no firm D call. This CDR3 is 14 amino acids long. Germline assignment: CDR1 SNHLY and CDR2 FYNNEI. Trimming removed 7 bases from V and 6 bases from J, with 13 bases in between. CDR3 region: CASNGGVLNSPLHF. CDR3 nucleotide sequence: TGTGCCAGCAACGGCGGAGTCCTTAATTCACCCCTCCACTTT.

This chain links TRBV19 with TRBJ1-5; 8 bases match TRBD1. This CDR3 has 15 amino acids. The V and J ends lost 3 bases and 7 bases, in that order; junction bases with no gene match: 8. Germline CDR1 LNHDA, CDR2 SQIVND (reference sequence). The CDR3 nucleotides read TGTGCCAGTAGTATTTCAGGGGGCGCTGGGCAGCCCCAGCATTTT. Translated, it gives CASSISGGAGQPQHF.

The chain recombines TRBV3-1 (or the pseudogene TRBV3-2) with TRBJ2-3; D is undetermined. V was shortened by 1 base and J by 5 bases, with 10 bases between the two germline ends. Germline CDR1 reads LGHDT; CDR2 reads YNNKEL (reference sequence). This CDR3 contains 14 residues. The CDR3 sequence is CASSQGPEQDTQYF. The CDR3 DNA reads as TGTGCCAGCAGCCAAGGGCCGGAGCAAGATACGCAGTATTTT.

The gene calls are TRBV7-2 and TRBJ1-5, with D possibly being TRBD1 (6 bases). V was cut by 2 bases and J by 6 bases, with 20 bases left in between. Germline V CDR1 and CDR2: SGHTA, FQGNSA. The CDR3 extends over 17 amino acids. The CDR3 protein is CASSLISARRGGQPQHF. The CDR3 DNA reads as TGTGCCAGCAGCTTAATCTCCGCACGCAGGGGTGGTCAGCCCCAGCATTTT.

The gene calls are TRBV29-1 and TRBJ2-7; the match to TRBD2 covers 8 bases. CDR1 and CDR2 from the germline V gene are SQVTM and ANQGSEA. J was trimmed by 3 bases and V by 2 bases; bases with no gene match: 9. The CDR3 sequence is 15 residues long. DNA of the CDR3: TGCAGCGTTGAAATACTAGCGGAAACCTACTACGAGCAGTACTTC. It specifies CSVEILAETYYEQYF.

In its sample, this clone was seen a few times. The chain combines TRBV11-3 with TRBJ1-1; TRBD1 matches 7 bases. Germline-derived CDR1 and CDR2 are SGHNT and YENEEA. V was clipped by 4 bases and J by 2 bases; unmatched bases: 4. This CDR3 is 14 amino acids long. CDR3 sequence (DNA): TGTGCCAGCAGCTCAGGGACAGCTAACACTGAAGCTTTCTTT. Its translation is CASSSGTANTEAFF.

This clone was found once. DNA of the CDR3: TGCGCCAGCAGTGACGGACAGGGCGGCGGCTACACCTTC. It specifies CASSDGQGGGYTF. The V gene is TRBV10-1, the J gene TRBJ1-2, with 8 bases matching TRBD1. This CDR3 has 13 residues. The V and J ends lost 3 bases and 8 bases, in that order; junction bases with no gene match: 5. Germline assignment: CDR1 WNHNN and CDR2 SYGVQD (reference sequence).

This chain joins TRBV9 and TRBJ1-1, with D perhaps TRBD1 (5 bases). Between the trimmed V and J ends, which lost 3 bases and 4 bases, there was a span of 13 bases. Germline CDR1 is SGDLS and CDR2 is YYNGEE. The CDR3 has 14 residues. The CDR3 bases are TGTGCCAGCAGCGGAAGGGGAGGTGTCACTGAAGCTTTCTTT. It codes for CASSGRGGVTEAFF.

This clone was recorded only once. The rearrangement links TRBV5-5 to TRBJ2-1, with 11 positions matching TRBD2. The CDR3 consists of 15 residues. V was clipped by 3 bases and J by 3 bases; unmatched bases: 2. Per germline, CDR1 SGHKS and CDR2 YYEKEE (reference sequence). CDR3 in amino acids: CASSYGTSGYNEQFF. The CDR3 region has the DNA TGTGCCAGCAGCTACGGGACTAGCGGCTACAATGAGCAGTTCTTC.

V usage is TRBV3-1 (or the pseudogene TRBV3-2) and J usage is TRBJ2-3; perhaps TRBD2 as D (6 bases). Germline CDR1 is LGHDT and CDR2 is YNNKEL (reference sequence). Trimming removed 3 bases from V and 4 bases from J, with 14 bases in between. There are 15 residues in the CDR3. The DNA of the CDR3 is TGTGCCAGCAGCCACGAGGGAGGTTTCCCAGATACGCAGTATTTT. Translating it yields CASSHEGGFPDTQYF.

A word on this clone: The junction departs from germline at one end; a sequencing error may be responsible. This chain joins TRBV7-7 and TRBJ2-2, with D perhaps TRBD1 (6 bases). CDR1 and CDR2 from the germline V gene are SSHAT and FNYEAQ (reference sequence). CDR3 length: 17 amino acids. The CDR3 coding sequence is TGTGCTAGCAGCCCAGAGGTCTTACAGGGAAGCCCCGGGGAGCTGTTTTTT. As protein: CASSPEVLQGSPGELFF.